This section outlines one T cell receptor beta chain sequence together with its context. Its antigen is unknown. Per-base quality was not reported, and no clone a single base away is much larger than it. This entry belongs to a study of blood T cell repertoires in COVID-19 (dated by TCRdb to 2020 to 2022). With regard to the full study: Samples covering the acute and convalescent phases of COVID-19 were provided by collaborators in the United States, Italy and Spain. The prospective study material was composed of cDNA or gDNA derived from T cells, B-cell-depleted T cells, or PBMCs. A freely available public database, intended as a resource for researchers studying the immune response to SARS-CoV-2, is where the repertoires were released. Samples were obtained from the ongoing ImmuneRACE study (first 160 participants) and from over 1,000 subjects provided by 6 global collaborators. The dataset comprised deeply sampled blood TCRbeta repertoires from subjects exposed to, actively infected with, or recovered from COVID-19. Where available, HLA class I and class II types were taken from metadata supplied by the sample provider and were not determined by assay-based typing. Sample metadata almost always included a de-identified subject ID, COVID-19 status, age in years and sex. The investigation overall reported the following: Clinical and demographic metadata were provided uncurated, with the amount varying by source and participant.

For CDR1 and CDR2, the germline V gene (reference sequence) lists SSHAT and FNYEAQ. Reading from cysteine to phenylalanine, the CDR3 counts 15 amino acids. This entry keeps only the CDR3 DNA: 45 bases, framed from base 1. At the junction V is shortened by 5 bases and J by 4 bases; bases outside the gene matches: 7. Samples from volunteer blood donors who had recovered from COVID-19 were contributed by a second Seattle source. The collaborating institutions used their own protocols to collect whole blood in K2EDTA tubes. Collaborator samples were shipped for TCRbeta analysis as frozen whole blood, isolated PBMCs, or DNA extracted from either sample type. TCRbeta CDR3 regions were amplified from genomic DNA by means of the immunoSEQ Assay, a bias-controlled multiplex PCR. The source study handled its data this way. The number of nucleated cells in each sample was estimated by amplification of reference gene primers within the assay. Sequence reads were collapsed and filtered to measure the absolute abundance of every unique TCRbeta CDR3 rearrangement. For each sample, productive Simpson clonality was calculated as the square root of Simpson's diversity index across productive rearrangements. TCRdb mirrors the immuneACCESS table, restricted to in-frame sequences. Some clones are absent from its copies; in checked studies, under half trace to an unresolved V gene, and the reason for the others is unknown. V, J and clone size are those of that table, while D and trimming were read from the DNA. The table for this sample lists under 75,000 clones; over 70% of them were counted only once. In total, the top ten clones hold 18% of the sample.

This sequence uses TRBV7-7 and TRBJ2-7, with 11 central nucleotides matching TRBD1. The sequence came from a man between 70 and 80 years old who had recovered from COVID-19. The sequenced sample consisted of peripheral blood. DNA sequence: TGTGCCAGCAGCCCCGGACAGGGGGCTGGGTACGAGCAGTACTTC. This translates into CASSPGQGAGYEQYF. Extended through the reference TRBV7-7 and TRBJ2-7 proteins, this CDR3 yields the full variable domain: GAGVSQSPRYKVTKRGQDVTLRCDPISSHATLYWYQQALGQGPEFLTYFNYEAQPDKSGLPSDRFSAERPEGSISTLTIQRTEQRDSAMYRCASSPGQGAGYEQYFGPGTRLTVT.